This T cell receptor (beta chain) was captured by sequencing in a study of T cells after yellow fever vaccination. This CDR3 spans 13 amino acids. Trimming took off 3 bases at V and 4 bases at J, with 9 bases between the two ends. TCRdb recomputed calls from the 5' RACE reads with MiXCR, one row per CDR3 protein. The sample has just under 600,000 distinct CDR3 sequences, about 14% seen once. The receptor comes from a man younger than 40 who received the YFV17D yellow fever vaccine. V is TRBV12-3 or TRBV12-4 and J is TRBJ2-5; the D is unclear. Sequencing used PBMCs, obtained on the day of the yellow fever booster vaccination. Here the CDR3 DNA reads TGTGCCAGCAGTTTTGCCAGAAGAGAGACCCAGTACTTC. Amino acids: CASSFARRETQYF.